A single sample gave rise to the 31 T cell receptor beta chains below, sequenced in a study of blood T cells in healthy people across ages. Primers used in a second PCR of about 7 to 11 cycles were a sample-barcoded 5' primer and a J-beta primer mix. TCRdb ran MiXCR on the 5' RACE reads and lists one entry per CDR3 protein. The sample lists about 690,000 distinct CDR3 sequences, 35% to 50% seen once, with about 30% in the top ten. The sample consisted of blood. These receptors all come from an elderly man in good health.

This clonotype was recorded a few times. The V and J genes are TRBV20-1 and TRBJ2-7; no clear D gene. The CDR3 runs 15 residues. The V gene's germline CDR1 is DFQATT and CDR2 SNEGSKA (reference sequence). The germline V and J ends were trimmed by 6 bases and 0 bases, with 18 bases remaining between them. This chain's CDR3 is CSANPPPSDSYEQYF. In nucleotides, the CDR3 is TGCAGTGCCAACCCCCCCCCGTCGGACTCCTACGAGCAGTACTTC.

The chain has TRBV7-8 and TRBJ2-1; 8 nucleotides agree with TRBD2. The length of the CDR3 is 15 residues. The V and J ends lost 5 bases and 8 bases, in that order; junction bases with no gene match: 11. CDR1 and CDR2 from the germline V gene are SGHVS and FQNEAQ. The CDR3 DNA reads as TGTGCCAGCAGCATACCGGGGGGGCCTCGGGATGAGCAGTTCTTC. This sequence encodes CASSIPGGPRDEQFF.

The CDR3 DNA follows: TGTGCCAGCAGCTTACAAGCGGGGAGACCCTACGAGCAGTACTTC. Translation: CASSLQAGRPYEQYF. The V gene is TRBV7-8, the J gene TRBJ2-5; TRBD2 matches 7 bases. The DNA end is a closer match to TRBJ2-7, so the J assignment may be wrong. This CDR3 contains 15 residues. Germline lookup yields CDR1 SGHVS and CDR2 FQNEAQ.

V usage is TRBV6-1 and J usage is TRBJ2-7, with 7 positions matching TRBD1. The CDR3 spans 12 residues. CDR1 is MNHNS and CDR2 is SASEGT in the germline V gene. J gave up 3 bases and V 10 bases, and 6 bases lay outside the gene matches. The CDR3 bases are TGTGCCACCGATGACAGGGACTACGAGCAGTACTTC. It specifies CATDDRDYEQYF.

J is TRBJ2-1 and V is TRBV5-6; the D gene could be TRBD1 or TRBD2 (6 bases each). V lost 0 bases, J lost 4 bases, and 11 bases lay in between. Germline lookup yields CDR1 SGHDT and CDR2 YYEEEE. This CDR3 is built from 15 residues. Here the CDR3 reads CASSLGGAGYNEQFF. The CDR3 DNA is TGTGCCAGCAGCTTGGGGGGGGCAGGGTACAATGAGCAGTTCTTC.

The rearrangement joins TRBV20-1 to TRBJ1-1; D is uncertain. The CDR3 runs to 13 residues. Germline V gene data show CDR1 as DFQATT and CDR2 as SNEGSKA (reference sequence). V lost 3 bases and J lost 3, with 11 bases in between. The CDR3 loop reads CSARFGFDTEAFF. DNA of the CDR3: TGCAGTGCTAGGTTTGGGTTCGACACTGAAGCTTTCTTT.

In this sample, this clonotype turned up many times. This chain links TRBV24-1 with TRBJ2-5; D is undetermined. Trimming removed 9 bases at V and 5 bases at J, with 9 bases between. CDR3 length: 11 residues. The germline V gene has CDR1 KGHDR and CDR2 SFDVKD. The CDR3 reads CATGEAETQYF. In DNA form, the CDR3 reads TGTGCCACCGGGGAAGCGGAGACCCAGTACTTC.

The chain has TRBV10-3 and TRBJ2-4; D gene uncertain. The DNA matches TRBJ2-7 better at its end, which makes the J call doubtful. The CDR3 extends over 12 amino acids. Looked up from germline, CDR1 is ENHRY and CDR2 is SYGVKD. Here the CDR3 reads CAISERPYEQYF. CDR3 sequence (DNA): TGTGCCATCAGTGAGCGGCCGTACGAGCAGTACTTC.

This chain uses TRBV14 with TRBJ2-1; D is undetermined. Trimming left V 1 base short and J 8 bases short, with 12 bases between. CDR1 and CDR2 from the germline V gene are SGHDN and FVKESK. The CDR3 consists of 14 residues. This CDR3 is CASSQVQASHEQFF. CDR3 DNA: TGTGCCAGCAGCCAAGTCCAAGCGTCCCATGAGCAGTTCTTC.

This sequence joins TRBV6-1 and TRBJ1-4; tentatively, D is TRBD1 (5 bases). The germline V gene has CDR1 MNHNS and CDR2 SASEGT. The ends were cut back, 5 bases at V and 7 bases at J, with 17 bases in the middle. The length of the CDR3 is 15 residues. The CDR3 loop is CASSPLGQGTEKLFF. The CDR3 DNA sequence: TGTGCCAGCAGTCCCCTGGGGCAGGGCACTGAAAAACTGTTTTTT.

CDR3: CASATQGGRHEQYF. The CDR3 DNA is TGTGCCAGCGCGACACAGGGAGGTCGCCACGAGCAGTACTTC. This rearrangement joins TRBV7-9 to TRBJ2-7; D is tentatively TRBD1 or TRBD2 (6 bases each). V was clipped by 8 bases and J by 5 bases, with 19 bases between them. The CDR3 loop spans 14 amino acids. Germline V gives CDR1 SEHNR, CDR2 FQNEAQ (reference sequence).

This clonotype was recorded many times. The chain recombines TRBV4-2 with TRBJ1-2, with 8 bases fitting TRBD1. The CDR3 covers 14 residues. CDR1 is LGHNA, CDR2 YNFKEQ, per germline. Trimming took 0 bases from V and 6 from J; bases not matched to a gene: 3. CDR3 in amino acids: CASSQDRGLDGYTF. For the CDR3, the DNA is TGTGCCAGCAGCCAAGACAGGGGGCTCGATGGCTACACCTTC.

This clonotype was picked up many times. The V gene is TRBV7-2, the J gene TRBJ2-7; no clear D gene. Germline lookup yields CDR1 SGHTA and CDR2 FQGNSA. V was clipped by 5 bases and J by 5 bases, with 10 bases between them. The CDR3 is 12 residues long. The CDR3: CASSVGYDEQYF. The CDR3 DNA follows: TGTGCCAGCAGCGTCGGATACGACGAGCAGTACTTC.

This sequence joins TRBV6-1 and TRBJ2-3, with TRBD2 identical over 10 bases. This CDR3 comprises 15 residues. V lost 3 bases and J lost 7; bases outside the gene matches: 7. Germline CDR1 MNHNS, CDR2 SASEGT. CDR3: CASSEGLAGVNTQYF. CDR3 in DNA: TGTGCCAGCAGTGAGGGTCTAGCGGGGGTGAATACGCAGTATTTT.

The chain couples TRBV6-1 to TRBJ2-7; D may match TRBD1 or TRBD2 (6 bases each). CDR1 is MNHNS and CDR2 is SASEGT in the germline V gene. The length of the CDR3 is 15 residues. The V gene lost 7 bases and the J gene lost 2 bases, with 18 bases spanning the gap. CDR3 loop: CASNPGGTHTYEQYF. In DNA form, the CDR3 reads TGTGCCAGCAATCCAGGCGGGACACATACCTACGAGCAGTACTTC.

The CDR3 nucleotides are TGTGCCAGCTCACCACCGGGGCAGGCCAGCAAAAACATTCAGTACTTC. Translation: CASSPPGQASKNIQYF. The J gene is TRBJ2-4, the V gene TRBV18; D is perhaps TRBD1 (5 bases). This CDR3 spans 16 amino acids. Germline CDR1 and CDR2: KGHSH and LQKENI. Trimming pared 0 bases from V and 3 bases from J, leaving 12 bases between.

The chain's CDR3 is CASSTGAAYNEQFF. CDR3 DNA sequence: TGTGCCAGCAGTACAGGGGCCGCCTACAATGAGCAGTTCTTC. The chain joins TRBV6-2 or TRBV6-3 to TRBJ2-1; TRBD1 matches 7 bases. Germline V gene lookup returns CDR1 MNHEY and CDR2 SVGEGT. This CDR3 comprises 14 residues. V lost 5 bases and J lost 2; bases outside the gene matches: 3.

The V call is TRBV6-5, the J call TRBJ1-4, with D perhaps matching TRBD1 (6 bases). Germline V CDR1 and CDR2: MNHEY, SVGAGI. The germline V and J ends were trimmed by 6 bases and 4 bases, with 12 bases remaining between them. The CDR3 is 14 amino acids. The CDR3 reads CASRLQGSNEKLFF. CDR3 DNA sequence: TGTGCCAGCAGACTACAGGGTAGTAATGAAAAACTGTTTTTT.

This rearrangement joins TRBV15 to TRBJ2-5, with D tentatively TRBD1 (5 bases). The DNA matches TRBJ2-7 better at its end, which makes the J call doubtful. The germline CDR1 and CDR2 sequences are LNHNV and YYDKDF (reference sequence). This CDR3 region has 15 residues. The chain's CDR3 is CATSREVRAASEQYF. In nucleotides, the CDR3 is TGTGCCACCAGCAGAGAGGTCAGGGCGGCTAGCGAGCAGTACTTC.

This clonotype turned up a few times. This rearrangement joins TRBV29-1 to TRBJ1-2, with TRBD1 matching over 7 bases. After removal of 5 bases from V and 6 bases from J, the junction contained 9 bases not matched to a gene. CDR1 and CDR2 from the germline V gene are SQVTM and ANQGSEA. There are 13 residues in the CDR3. CDR3 nucleotide sequence: TGCAGCGTTACCGACAGGGTGGCCGATGGCTACACCTTC. Amino acid sequence: CSVTDRVADGYTF.

This clonotype was recorded many times. This chain connects TRBV5-1 to TRBJ1-2; TRBD1 agrees at 11 bases. This CDR3 is built from 14 residues. CDR1 and CDR2 (germline): SGHRS, YFSETQ. The junction had 8 bases not matched to a gene; V was cut back by 6 bases and J by 7 bases. The DNA of the CDR3 is TGCGCCAGCAAGAACCGGACAGGGGGCGCTGGCTACACCTTC. As protein: CASKNRTGGAGYTF.

This chain joins TRBV12-3 or TRBV12-4 and TRBJ1-4; weak D call: TRBD1 (5 bases). This CDR3 contains 15 residues. V lost 5 bases and J lost 7, with 17 bases in between. CDR3 residues: CASSPGGTLVEKLFF. For the CDR3, the DNA is TGTGCCAGCAGTCCAGGTGGGACCCTGGTTGAAAAACTGTTTTTT.

This clonotype was observed a handful of times. The chain couples TRBV6-6 to TRBJ1-1, with D perhaps TRBD1 (6 bases). Germline assignment: CDR1 MNHNY and CDR2 SVGAGI (reference sequence). This CDR3 has 16 residues. V was shortened by 7 bases and J by 0 bases, with 18 bases between the two germline ends. CDR3 loop: CASIKGGSGMNTEAFF. In DNA, the CDR3 is TGTGCCAGCATTAAGGGGGGCAGCGGAATGAACACTGAAGCTTTCTTT.

The chain combines TRBV9 with TRBJ2-1, with 9 bases lining up with TRBD1. CDR1 is SGDLS, CDR2 YYNGEE, per germline. This CDR3 spans 16 amino acids. After removal of 3 bases from V and 0 bases from J, the junction contained 4 bases not matched to a gene. The CDR3 spells CASSGGQGNSYNEQFF. The CDR3 coding sequence is TGTGCCAGCAGCGGGGGACAGGGAAACTCCTACAATGAGCAGTTCTTC.

As DNA, the CDR3 is TGCGCCAGCAGCCAAGATAGAGACAGGGGATTGGGGGATGAGCAGTTCTTC. It yields the protein CASSQDRDRGLGDEQFF. This chain connects TRBV4-3 to TRBJ2-1; 8 bases are a match to TRBD1. The germline V gene has CDR1 LGHNA and CDR2 YSLEER. This CDR3 is 17 amino acids long. With V trimmed by 0 bases and J by 8 bases, 12 bases remained unmatched.

The chain combines TRBV6-2 or TRBV6-3 with TRBJ1-5, with 8 nucleotides matching TRBD1. This CDR3 contains 13 residues. J lost 7 bases, V lost 5 bases, and 4 bases had no gene match. The germline gives CDR1 MNHEY, CDR2 SVGEGT. The CDR3: CASSIQGGQPQHF. In DNA, the CDR3 is TGTGCCAGCAGTATACAGGGGGGCCAGCCCCAGCATTTT.

The chain recombines TRBV5-5 with TRBJ2-7, with D perhaps matching TRBD1 or TRBD2 (5 bases each). Trimming shortened V by 5 bases and J by 3 bases, and 12 bases separated the two germline ends. The V gene's germline CDR1 is SGHKS and CDR2 YYEKEE (reference sequence). The CDR3 extends over 13 amino acids. CDR3 in amino acids: CASRLGTNYEQYF. The CDR3 coding sequence is TGTGCCAGCAGGTTAGGGACCAACTACGAGCAGTACTTC.

The genes are TRBV29-1 and TRBJ2-1; 11 positions agree with TRBD2. The CDR3 runs to 17 residues. In germline, CDR1 is SQVTM, CDR2 ANQGSEA. J gave up 4 bases and V 2 bases, and 10 bases lay outside the gene matches. The CDR3 protein is CSVELGPSGGYYNEQFF. Here the CDR3 DNA reads TGCAGCGTTGAATTGGGGCCTAGCGGGGGGTATTACAATGAGCAGTTCTTC.

The V gene is TRBV5-1, the J gene TRBJ2-3, with 8 nucleotides matching TRBD2. The J segment lost 3 bases and the V segment lost 5 bases, leaving 11 bases of the junction unmatched. The CDR3 extends over 16 amino acids. Germline V gene lookup returns CDR1 SGHRS and CDR2 YFSETQ. CDR3 residues: CASSSLSGSRTDTQYF. The CDR3 coding sequence is TGCGCCAGCAGTTCCCTCAGCGGGAGTCGAACAGATACGCAGTATTTT. Together with reference TRBV5-1 and TRBJ2-3, the CDR3 gives the full variable domain: KAGVTQTPRYLIKTRGQQVTLSCSPISGHRSVSWYQQTPGQGLQFLFEYFSETQRNKGNFPGRFSGRQFSNSRSEMNVSTLELGDSALYLCASSSLSGSRTDTQYFGPGTRLTVL.

This clonotype was seen a few times. The chain employs TRBV6-2 or TRBV6-3 and TRBJ2-7, with TRBD1 matching over 9 bases. Trimming took 6 bases from V and 4 from J; bases not matched to a gene: 7. This CDR3 comprises 14 residues. Germline CDR1 reads MNHEY; CDR2 reads SVGEGT. The CDR3: CASRKPGQGYEQYF. The CDR3 nucleotides read TGTGCCAGCAGGAAGCCGGGACAGGGTTACGAGCAGTACTTC.

The J gene is TRBJ2-1, the V gene TRBV6-1; D not resolved. Looked up from germline, CDR1 is MNHNS and CDR2 is SASEGT. Between the trimmed V and J ends, which lost 6 bases and 10 bases, there was a span of 13 bases. The CDR3 totals 12 residues. In DNA, the CDR3 is TGTGCCAGCAGCTTAGCAGGATGGGAGCAGTTCTTC. The encoded protein is CASSLAGWEQFF.